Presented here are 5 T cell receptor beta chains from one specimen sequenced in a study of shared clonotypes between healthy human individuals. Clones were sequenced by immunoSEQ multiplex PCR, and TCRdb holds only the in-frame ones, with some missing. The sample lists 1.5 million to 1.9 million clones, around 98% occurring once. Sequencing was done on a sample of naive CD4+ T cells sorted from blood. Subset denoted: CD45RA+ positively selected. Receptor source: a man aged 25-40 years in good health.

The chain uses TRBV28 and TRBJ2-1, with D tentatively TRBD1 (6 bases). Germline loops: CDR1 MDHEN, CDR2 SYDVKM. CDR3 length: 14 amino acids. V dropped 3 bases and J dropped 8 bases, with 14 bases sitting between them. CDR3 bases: TGTGCCAGCAGTTTTGTCACGTGGGGGCATGAGCAGTTCTTC. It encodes CASSFVTWGHEQFF.

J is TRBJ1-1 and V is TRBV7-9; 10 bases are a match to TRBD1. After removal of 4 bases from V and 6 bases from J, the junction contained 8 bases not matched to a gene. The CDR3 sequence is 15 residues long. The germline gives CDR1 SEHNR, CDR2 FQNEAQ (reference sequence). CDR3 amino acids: CASSYYRDRGSEAFF. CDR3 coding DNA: TGTGCCAGCAGCTACTACCGGGACAGGGGTTCTGAAGCTTTCTTT.

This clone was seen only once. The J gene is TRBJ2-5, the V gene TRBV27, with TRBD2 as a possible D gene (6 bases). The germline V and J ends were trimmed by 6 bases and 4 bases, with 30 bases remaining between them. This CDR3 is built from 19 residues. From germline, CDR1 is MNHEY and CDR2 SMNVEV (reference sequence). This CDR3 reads CASSLRGALIQRSPETQYF. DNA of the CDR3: TGTGCCAGCAGCTTACGCGGGGCGCTCATCCAACGGTCTCCAGAGACCCAGTACTTC.

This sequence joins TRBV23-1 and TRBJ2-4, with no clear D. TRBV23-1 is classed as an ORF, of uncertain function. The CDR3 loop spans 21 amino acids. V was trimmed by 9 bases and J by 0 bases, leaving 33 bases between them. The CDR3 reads CARAAPTRQLTKFLAKNIQYF. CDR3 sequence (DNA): TGCGCCAGAGCAGCCCCTACCCGTCAGCTCACAAAATTTCTAGCCAAAAACATTCAGTACTTC.

The CDR3 bases are TGTGCCAGCAGTTTCCGGGACGGCCCCTACGAGCAGTACTTC. It translates to CASSFRDGPYEQYF. The chain recombines TRBV6-5 with TRBJ2-7; the D call may be TRBD1 or TRBD2 (5 bases each). The CDR3 spans 14 residues. Trimming stripped 4 bases from V and 2 bases from J, with 12 bases between. Germline-derived CDR1 and CDR2 are MNHEY and SVGAGI.